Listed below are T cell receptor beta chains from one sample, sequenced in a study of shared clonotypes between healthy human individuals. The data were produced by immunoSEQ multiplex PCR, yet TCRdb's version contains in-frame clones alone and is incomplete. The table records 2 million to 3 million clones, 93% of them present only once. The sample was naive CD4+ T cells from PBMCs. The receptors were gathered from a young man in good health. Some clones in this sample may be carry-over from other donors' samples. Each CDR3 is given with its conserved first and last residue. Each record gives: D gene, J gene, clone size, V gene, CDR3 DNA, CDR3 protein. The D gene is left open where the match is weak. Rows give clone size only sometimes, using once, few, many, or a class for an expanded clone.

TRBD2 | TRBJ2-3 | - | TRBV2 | TGTGCCAGCAGTGAGGCGGGAGTGGTAGATACGCAGTATTTT | CASSEAGVVDTQYF
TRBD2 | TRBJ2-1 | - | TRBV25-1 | TGTGCCAGCAGTCGGGGTGGACTAGCTTACAATGAGCAGTTCTTC | CASSRGGLAYNEQFF
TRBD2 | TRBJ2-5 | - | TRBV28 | TGTGCCAGCAGTACTTTAGCGGGAGGGGCGGAGACCCAGTACTTC | CASSTLAGGAETQYF
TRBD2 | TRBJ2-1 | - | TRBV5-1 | TGCGCCAGCAGCTTGCAGCTAGCGGTGTCCTACAATGAGCAGTTCTTC | CASSLQLAVSYNEQFF
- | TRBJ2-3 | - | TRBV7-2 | TGTGCCAGCAGCTTAGTGGGAGTGGGGACAGATACGCAGTATTTT | CASSLVGVGTDTQYF
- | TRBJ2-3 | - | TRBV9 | TGTGCCAGCAGCTTATCAACAGATACGCAGTATTTT | CASSLSTDTQYF
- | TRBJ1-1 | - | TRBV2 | TGTGCCAGCAGTCGAAATCGGGACACTGAAGCTTTCTTT | CASSRNRDTEAFF
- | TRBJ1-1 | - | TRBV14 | TGTGCCAGCAGCCACCTACACCGTAACACTGAAGCTTTCTTT | CASSHLHRNTEAFF
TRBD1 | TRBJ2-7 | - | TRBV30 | TGTGCCTGGAGTAAACGGGACAGGGGTATCTACGAGCAGTACTTC | CAWSKRDRGIYEQYF
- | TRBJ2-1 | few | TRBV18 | TGTGCCAGCTCTTCCCTAGCGCGCTACAATGAGCAGTTCTTC | CASSSLARYNEQFF
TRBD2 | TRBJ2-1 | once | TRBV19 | TGTGCCAGTAGTTTGTTAGCGGGAGGCCAGCAGTTCTTC | CASSLLAGGQQFF
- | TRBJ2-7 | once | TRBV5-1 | TGCGCCAGCAGCTTGGGTCAGGGGATAAATTACGAGCAGTACTTC | CASSLGQGINYEQYF
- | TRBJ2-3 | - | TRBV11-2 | TGTGCCAGCAGCTTAACCGGCGGAGATACGCAGTATTTT | CASSLTGGDTQYF
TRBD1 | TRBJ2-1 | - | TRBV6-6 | TGTGCCAGCAGTTACATCAGTACAGGGGCACGTGAGCAGTTCTTC | CASSYISTGAREQFF
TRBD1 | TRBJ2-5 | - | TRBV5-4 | TGTGCCAGCAGCGGAGGACAGGGGAAACAAGAGACCCAGTACTTC | CASSGGQGKQETQYF
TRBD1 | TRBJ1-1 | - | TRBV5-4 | TGTGCCTGGATTAACGTGTCGGTTCAGACAGGGGGAGATACTGAAGCTTTCTTT | CAWINVSVQTGGDTEAFF
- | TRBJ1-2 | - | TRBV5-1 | TGCGCCAGCAGCCAGGGGACGTCAGACTATGGCTACACCTTC | CASSQGTSDYGYTF
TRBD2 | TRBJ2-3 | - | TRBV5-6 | TGTGCCAGCAGCTTGGCCCGACTAGCGAGTCGTATGGATACGCAGTATTTT | CASSLARLASRMDTQYF
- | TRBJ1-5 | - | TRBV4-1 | TGCGCCAGCAGCCAGGCCGAAGGCTACTGGGGACCCCAGCATTTT | CASSQAEGYWGPQHF
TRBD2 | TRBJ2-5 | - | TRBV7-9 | TGTGCCAGCAGCCTTGGACTAGCGGGAGGAGGAGAGCAGTACTTC | CASSLGLAGGGEQYF
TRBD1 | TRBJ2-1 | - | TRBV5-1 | TGCGCCAGCAGCTTGGGACAGGGTGGCACAACCCTCTCCTACAATGAGCAGTTCTTC | CASSLGQGGTTLSYNEQFF
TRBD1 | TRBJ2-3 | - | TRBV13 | TGTGCCAGCAGCTTATCAGACAGGGGGCATGTTGGTACGCAGTATTTT | CASSLSDRGHVGTQYF
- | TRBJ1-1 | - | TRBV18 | TGTGCCAGCTCACCAGGGGCCACCGAAGCTTTCTTT | CASSPGATEAFF
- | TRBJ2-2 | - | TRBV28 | TGTGCCCTGTTGATCGCGAACACCGGGGAGCTGTTTTTT | CALLIANTGELFF
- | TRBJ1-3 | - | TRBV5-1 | TGCGCCAGCAGCCCCGGACAGACCATCTCTGGAAACACCATATATTTT | CASSPGQTISGNTIYF
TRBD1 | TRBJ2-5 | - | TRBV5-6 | TGTGCCAGCAGCTTTCCGGGACAGCCTGAGACCCAGTACTTC | CASSFPGQPETQYF
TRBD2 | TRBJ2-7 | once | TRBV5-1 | TGCGCCAGCAGCCTGACTAGCGGATACTCCTACGAGCAGTACTTC | CASSLTSGYSYEQYF
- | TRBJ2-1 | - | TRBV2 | TGTGCCAGCAGCTATGACAGGCCTTTCGGGGAGCAGTTCTTC | CASSYDRPFGEQFF
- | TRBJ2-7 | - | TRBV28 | TGTGCCAGCAGTCGGATTTCCGGGACTCCGGGGGAGCAGTACTTC | CASSRISGTPGEQYF
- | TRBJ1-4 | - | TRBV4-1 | TGCGCCAGCAGCCAAGTTTACATTAATGAAAAACTGTTTTTT | CASSQVYINEKLFF
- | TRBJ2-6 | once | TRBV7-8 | TGTGCCAGCAGCTTGACTGGGGCCAACGTCCTGACTTTC | CASSLTGANVLTF
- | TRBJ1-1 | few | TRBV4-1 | TGCGCCAGCAGCCAGGATGACAGAAACTGGAACACTGAAGCTTTCTTT | CASSQDDRNWNTEAFF
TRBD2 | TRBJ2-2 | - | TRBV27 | TGTGCCAGCAGTTTAGGGTCTTTATGGGTGTCTAGCGGGATCACTAACACCGGGGAGCTGTTTTTT | CASSLGSLWVSSGITNTGELFF
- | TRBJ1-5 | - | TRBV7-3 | TGTGCCAGCAGCTCCTCCAGGGATCAGCCCCAGCATTTT | CASSSSRDQPQHF
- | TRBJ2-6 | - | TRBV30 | TGTGCCTGGAAATCGAGCGCGGGCTCTGGGGCCAACGTCCTGACTTTC | CAWKSSAGSGANVLTF
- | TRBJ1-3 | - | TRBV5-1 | TGCGCCAGCAGGCGCAGCCGAAACACCATATATTTT | CASRRSRNTIYF
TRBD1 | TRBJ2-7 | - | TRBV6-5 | TGTGCCAGCAGTTACGCTCGGGACAGCTCCTACGAGCAGTACTTC | CASSYARDSSYEQYF
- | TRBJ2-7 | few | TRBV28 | TGTGCCAGCAGTTCCACTCCTGGGGCCCCCTACGAGCAGTACTTC | CASSSTPGAPYEQYF
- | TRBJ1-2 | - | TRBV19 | TGTGCCAGTAGTATAGAGTCAGCTAGAGGGTATGGCTACACCTTC | CASSIESARGYGYTF
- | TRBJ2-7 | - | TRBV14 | TGTGCCAGCAGCCAGGGGCGGCACTACGAGCAGTACTTC | CASSQGRHYEQYF
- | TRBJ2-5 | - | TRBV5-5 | TGTGCCAGCAGCCCGGGACTCCAAGAGACCCAGTACTTC | CASSPGLQETQYF
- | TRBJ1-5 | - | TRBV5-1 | TGCGCCAGCAGCTTGGGACAGATCAATCAGCCCCAGCATTTT | CASSLGQINQPQHF
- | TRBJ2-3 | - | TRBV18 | TGTGCCAGCTCACCAAGCGGGAGCACAGATACGCAGTATTTT | CASSPSGSTDTQYF
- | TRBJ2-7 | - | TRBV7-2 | TGTGCCAGCAGCTTTATCAATCAAGTATCAGCGGACTTC | CASSFINQVSADF
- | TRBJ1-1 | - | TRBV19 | TGTGCCAGTAGTAGGCGAGAGGTTCGGACTGAAGCTTTCTTT | CASSRREVRTEAFF
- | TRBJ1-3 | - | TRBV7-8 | TGTGCCAGCAGCTTAGAATTTGGGGGCGGTCCGGTTTATTTT | CASSLEFGGGPVYF
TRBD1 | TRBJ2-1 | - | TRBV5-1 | TGCGCCAGCAGCCCGGGACAGCTGTACAATGAGCAGTTCTTC | CASSPGQLYNEQFF
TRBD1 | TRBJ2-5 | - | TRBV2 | TGTGCCAGCCGGGACAGGAATCAAGAGACCCAGTACTTC | CASRDRNQETQYF
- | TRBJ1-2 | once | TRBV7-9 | TGTGCCAGCAGCTTTCTCTCGGCGGGAAGAGATAACTATGGCTACACCTTC | CASSFLSAGRDNYGYTF
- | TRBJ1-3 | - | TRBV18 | TGTGCCAGCTCACCACTTTGGGATCGCTCTGGAAACACCATATATTTT | CASSPLWDRSGNTIYF
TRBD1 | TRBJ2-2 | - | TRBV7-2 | TGTGCCAGCAGCAGACAGGGGGTCGGGGAGCTGTTTTTT | CASSRQGVGELFF
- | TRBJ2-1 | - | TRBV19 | TGTGCCAGTAGTATAGGCAGGGGGGCCTACAATGAGCAGTTCTTC | CASSIGRGAYNEQFF
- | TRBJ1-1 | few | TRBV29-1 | TGCAGCGTTGGGGGAACCATGAACACTGAAGCTTTCTTT | CSVGGTMNTEAFF
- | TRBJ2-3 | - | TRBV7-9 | TGTGCCAGCAGCCAGGATACGCAGTATTTT | CASSQDTQYF
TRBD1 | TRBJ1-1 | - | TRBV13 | TGTGCCAGCAGCTTAGGCCCGGGACAGGGGGCGCGAGCTGAAGCTTTCTTT | CASSLGPGQGARAEAFF
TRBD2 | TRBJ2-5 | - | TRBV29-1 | TGCAGCGTTGGCTTACTAGCGGGAGGGCGGGAGACCCAGTACTTC | CSVGLLAGGRETQYF
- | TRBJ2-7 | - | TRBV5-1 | TGCGCCAGCAAGTTGGTAGCGGCGTCCTACGAGCAGTACTTC | CASKLVAASYEQYF